This T cell receptor (beta chain) was retrieved from a study of T-cell memory formation after mild COVID-19. Study summary: TCR clustering was largely donor specific.

MiXCR, applied by TCRdb to the 5' RACE reads, yields one record per CDR3 protein. Of nearly 350,000 distinct CDR3 sequences in the sample, 10% to 15% were seen once. This clonotype was found many times. Sequenced material: PBMCs or a T cell subset sorted from them (not recorded which). The sequence derives from a man aged 18 to 30 who had mild COVID-19 (a few samples of this study predate the infection). Cell type and time point are not known.

This CDR3 is CASISRTGELFF. The CDR3, as DNA: TGTGCCAGCATTTCGCGGACCGGGGAGCTGTTTTTT. The chain uses TRBV28 and TRBJ2-2; unclear D gene. The CDR3 extends over 12 amino acids. V was trimmed by 7 bases and J by 5 bases, leaving 8 bases between them. CDR1 MDHEN and CDR2 SYDVKM come from the germline V gene.